One sample yielded the 19 T cell receptor beta chains listed below, sequenced in a study of shared clonotypes between healthy human individuals. Data came from immunoSEQ multiplex PCR; TCRdb stores just in-frame clones and leaves some out. Of fewer than 1.6 million clones detected, 98% to 99% appear once; the ten largest clones hold 0.36%. Specimen: naive CD4+ T cells sorted from blood. Subset described: CD45RA+ positively selected. These receptor sequences come from a man under 40 in good health.

The chain joins TRBV5-4 to TRBJ2-7; 8 nucleotides align to TRBD2. The CDR3 contains 17 residues. The trim removed 3 bases at V and 1 base at J, leaving 12 bases unmatched. CDR1 SGHNT and CDR2 YYREEE come from the germline V gene (reference sequence). The CDR3 sequence is CASSSGGWGSESYEQYF. DNA of the CDR3: TGTGCCAGCAGCTCGGGAGGGTGGGGTTCAGAATCCTACGAGCAGTACTTC.

The chain carries TRBV10-1 and TRBJ1-1; 9 bases agree with TRBD1. CDR3 length: 13 residues. The germline V gene has CDR1 WNHNN and CDR2 SYGVQD (reference sequence). J was trimmed by 3 bases and V by 5 bases; bases with no gene match: 1. The CDR3 region is CASSRQGDTEAFF. The CDR3 DNA sequence: TGCGCCAGCAGTAGACAGGGGGACACTGAAGCTTTCTTT.

The chain joins TRBV27 to TRBJ2-2; maybe TRBD1 (5 bases). V gave up 3 bases and J gave up 0 bases, with 14 bases separating them. CDR3 length: 17 amino acids. Germline V gene data show CDR1 as MNHEY and CDR2 as SMNVEV (reference sequence). The CDR3 here is CASSFLFRTTNTGELFF. CDR3 sequence (DNA): TGTGCCAGCAGTTTCTTATTCAGGACAACGAACACCGGGGAGCTGTTTTTT.

The chain is built from TRBV10-2 and TRBJ2-2; 8 bases match TRBD2. Germline CDR1 is WSHSY and CDR2 is SAAADI. The J segment lost 6 bases and the V segment lost 4 bases, leaving 4 bases of the junction unmatched. The CDR3 extends over 14 amino acids. The CDR3 DNA sequence: TGCGCCAGCAGTGGATTAGCGGGATCCGGGGAGCTGTTTTTT. Amino acid sequence: CASSGLAGSGELFF.

As to this clone: Other DNA sequences from this sample encode an identical CDR3 as well. Here the CDR3 reads CSVMNTEAFF. DNA of the CDR3: TGCAGCGTAATGAACACTGAAGCTTTCTTT. V gene TRBV29-1 combines with J gene TRBJ1-1; D not certain. V dropped 6 bases and J dropped 0 bases, with 2 bases sitting between them. This CDR3 has 10 amino acids. CDR1 SQVTM and CDR2 ANQGSEA come from the germline V gene.

The CDR3 here is CASSQVVSRYEQYF. The CDR3 region has the DNA TGTGCCAGCAGCCAAGTGGTCAGCCGCTACGAGCAGTACTTC. The chain is built from TRBV14 and TRBJ2-7; unclear D gene. With 1 base removed from V and 3 bases from J, the gap between germline ends came to 10 bases. Germline V lookup: CDR1 SGHDN, CDR2 FVKESK. The CDR3 consists of 14 residues. Together with reference TRBV14 and TRBJ2-7, the CDR3 gives the full variable domain: EAGVTQFPSHSVIEKGQTVTLRCDPISGHDNLYWYRRVMGKEIKFLLHFVKESKQDESGMPNNRFLAERTGGTYSTLKVQPAELEDSGVYFCASSQVVSRYEQYFGPGTRLTVT.

The V and J genes are TRBV28 and TRBJ1-2; D call uncertain. CDR3 length equals 16 residues. Germline CDR1 reads MDHEN; CDR2 reads SYDVKM. The ends were cut back, 6 bases at V and 5 bases at J, with 22 bases in the middle. CDR3 nucleotides: TGTGCCAGCAGGTCCTTTCTCGACCCCTTTCCTTATGGCTACACCTTC. Translation: CASRSFLDPFPYGYTF.

This sequence joins TRBV6-6 and TRBJ2-5; D is possibly TRBD2 (6 bases). V was shortened by 2 bases and J by 4 bases, with 8 bases between the two germline ends. This CDR3 is 13 amino acids long. Looked up from germline, CDR1 is MNHNY and CDR2 is SVGAGI (reference sequence). CDR3 sequence reads: CASSYGTPETQYF. The CDR3 DNA sequence: TGTGCCAGCAGTTACGGGACTCCAGAGACCCAGTACTTC.

This rearrangement joins TRBV20-1 to TRBJ2-1, with no clear D. The germline CDR1 and CDR2 sequences are DFQATT and SNEGSKA (reference sequence). CDR3 length equals 11 residues. V lost 5 bases and J lost 4, with 6 bases in between. CDR3 region: CSADQYNEQFF. CDR3 in DNA: TGCAGTGCTGACCAATACAATGAGCAGTTCTTC.

The V call is TRBV25-1, the J call TRBJ2-7; perhaps TRBD1 as D (5 bases). V dropped 5 bases and J dropped 3 bases, with 17 bases sitting between them. This CDR3 comprises 15 residues. Germline V gives CDR1 MGHDK, CDR2 SYGVNS. This chain's CDR3 is CASSLNRIVGYEQYF. The CDR3 DNA reads as TGTGCCAGCAGTCTGAACAGGATTGTGGGCTACGAGCAGTACTTC.

The gene calls are TRBV7-9 and TRBJ1-1; 9 nucleotides line up with TRBD1. CDR1 is SEHNR, CDR2 FQNEAQ, per germline (reference sequence). After removal of 5 bases from V and 1 base from J, the junction contained 8 bases not matched to a gene. The length of the CDR3 is 16 residues. The CDR3 is CASSDGTGRKNTEAFF. CDR3 nucleotides: TGTGCCAGCAGCGATGGGACAGGGCGCAAGAACACTGAAGCTTTCTTT.

The chain uses TRBV2 and TRBJ2-3, with 11 bases identical to TRBD2. Germline CDR1 SNHLY, CDR2 FYNNEI. The V gene end was trimmed by 0 bases and the J gene end by 4 bases; junction bases not matched to a gene: 6. The CDR3 is 17 residues long. The CDR3 loop reads CASSEARLAGRSDTQYF. DNA for the CDR3: TGTGCCAGCAGTGAAGCAAGACTAGCGGGAAGGTCAGATACGCAGTATTTT.

This chain uses TRBV5-5 with TRBJ1-2; tentatively, D is TRBD1 (5 bases). The CDR3 consists of 15 residues. V gave up 4 bases and J gave up 8 bases, with 21 bases separating them. CDR1 is SGHKS and CDR2 is YYEKEE in the germline V gene (reference sequence). The CDR3 region is CASSTGLPERRGYTF. CDR3 DNA: TGTGCCAGCAGCACGGGACTTCCCGAAAGGAGGGGCTACACCTTC.

The V gene is TRBV9, the J gene TRBJ2-7; D might be TRBD1 (6 bases). In germline, CDR1 is SGDLS, CDR2 YYNGEE. The ends were cut back, 4 bases at V and 3 bases at J, with 14 bases in the middle. The length of the CDR3 is 14 residues. The CDR3 here is CASSPGVRDYEQYF. As DNA, the CDR3 is TGTGCCAGCAGCCCAGGGGTAAGGGACTACGAGCAGTACTTC.

The V gene is TRBV11-2, the J gene TRBJ2-1; weak D call: TRBD1 (5 bases). V dropped 3 bases and J dropped 8 bases, with 8 bases sitting between them. Germline V gene sequence: CDR1 SGHAT, CDR2 FQNNGV. The CDR3 extends over 12 amino acids. As DNA, the CDR3 is TGTGCCAGCAGCTTGCAAGGGGATGAGCAGTTCTTC. Amino acids: CASSLQGDEQFF.

The chain couples TRBV5-1 to TRBJ2-5; TRBD1 matches at 9 bases. There are 14 residues in the CDR3. Unmatched junction bases numbered 7, after V lost 4 bases and J lost 6 bases. Germline CDR1 reads SGHRS; CDR2 reads YFSETQ. The CDR3: CASSAGQGMKTQYF. As DNA, the CDR3 is TGCGCCAGCAGCGCCGGACAGGGGATGAAGACCCAGTACTTC.

The chain combines TRBV28 with TRBJ2-7; TRBD1 aligns across 10 bases. V trimming: 3 bases; J trimming: 5 bases; junction bases outside the gene matches: 7. CDR3 size: 15 residues. The germline V gene encodes CDR1 MDHEN and CDR2 SYDVKM. CDR3 coding DNA: TGTGCCAGCAGTTTGCCGGGACAGGGGATTAACGAGCAGTACTTC. This gives the protein CASSLPGQGINEQYF.

For this clone: This same CDR3 is encoded by further DNA sequences in the sample. CDR3: CASSFGQRETQYF. The CDR3 nucleotides are TGTGCCAGCAGCTTCGGACAGAGAGAGACCCAGTACTTC. The gene calls are TRBV5-4 and TRBJ2-5; D might be TRBD1 (6 bases). This CDR3 comprises 13 residues. The ends were cut back, 2 bases at V and 4 bases at J, with 9 bases in the middle. Germline V gene sequence: CDR1 SGHNT, CDR2 YYREEE (reference sequence).

The chain uses TRBV5-4 and TRBJ2-2; D remains unclear. Trimming pared 0 bases from V and 6 bases from J, leaving 12 bases between. The CDR3 totals 15 residues. CDR1 and CDR2 (germline): SGHNT, YYREEE (reference sequence). The CDR3 is CASSLAPKAPGELFF. The CDR3 DNA reads as TGTGCCAGCAGCTTGGCACCCAAAGCGCCCGGGGAGCTGTTTTTT.